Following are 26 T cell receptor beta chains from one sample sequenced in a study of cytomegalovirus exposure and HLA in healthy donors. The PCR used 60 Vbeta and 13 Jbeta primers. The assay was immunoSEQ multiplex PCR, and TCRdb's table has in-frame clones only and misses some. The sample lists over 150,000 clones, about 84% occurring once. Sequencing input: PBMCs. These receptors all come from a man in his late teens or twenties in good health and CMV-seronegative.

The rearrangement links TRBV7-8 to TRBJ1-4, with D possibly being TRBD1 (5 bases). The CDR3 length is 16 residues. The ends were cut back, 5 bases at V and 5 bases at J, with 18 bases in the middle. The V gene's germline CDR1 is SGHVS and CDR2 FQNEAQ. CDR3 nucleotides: TGTGCCAGCAGCCCATTGGGGCCCCTCCTCAATGAAAAACTGTTTTTT. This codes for CASSPLGPLLNEKLFF.

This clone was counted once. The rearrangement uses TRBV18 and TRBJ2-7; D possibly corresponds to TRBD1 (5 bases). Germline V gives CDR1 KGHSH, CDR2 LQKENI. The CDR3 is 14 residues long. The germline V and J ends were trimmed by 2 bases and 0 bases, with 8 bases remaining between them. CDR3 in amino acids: CASSPWQGSYEQYF. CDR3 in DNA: TGTGCCAGCTCACCATGGCAGGGCTCCTACGAGCAGTACTTC. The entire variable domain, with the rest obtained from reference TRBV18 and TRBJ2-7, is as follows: NAGVMQNPRHLVRRRGQEARLRCSPMKGHSHVYWYRQLPEEGLKFMVYLQKENIIDESGMPKERFSAEFPKEGPSILRIQQVVRGDSAAYFCASSPWQGSYEQYFGPGTRLTVT.

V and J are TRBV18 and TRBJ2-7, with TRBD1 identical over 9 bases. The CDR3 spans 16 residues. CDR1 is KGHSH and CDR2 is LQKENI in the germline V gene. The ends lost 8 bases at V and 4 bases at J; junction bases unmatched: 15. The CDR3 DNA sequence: TGTGCCAGCGCTAAGATGGACAGGGGAATTAAGTACGAGCAGTACTTC. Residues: CASAKMDRGIKYEQYF.

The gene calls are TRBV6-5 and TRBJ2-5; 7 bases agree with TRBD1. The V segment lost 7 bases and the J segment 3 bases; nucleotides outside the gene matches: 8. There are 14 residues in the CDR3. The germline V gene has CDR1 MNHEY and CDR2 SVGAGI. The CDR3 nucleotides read TGTGCCAGCAACACGGACAGGCAAGAAGAGACCCAGTACTTC. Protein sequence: CASNTDRQEETQYF.

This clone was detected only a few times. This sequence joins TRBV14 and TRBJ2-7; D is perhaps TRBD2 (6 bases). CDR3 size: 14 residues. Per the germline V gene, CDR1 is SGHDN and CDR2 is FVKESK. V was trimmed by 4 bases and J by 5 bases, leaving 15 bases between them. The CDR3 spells CASSLRSGEHEQYF. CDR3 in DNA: TGTGCCAGCAGCCTCCGTAGCGGAGAGCACGAGCAGTACTTC.

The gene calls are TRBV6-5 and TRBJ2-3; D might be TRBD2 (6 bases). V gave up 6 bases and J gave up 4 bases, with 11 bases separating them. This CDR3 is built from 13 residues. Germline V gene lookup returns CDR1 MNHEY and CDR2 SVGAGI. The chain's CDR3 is CASRRDVADTQYF. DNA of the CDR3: TGTGCCAGCAGGCGGGACGTCGCAGATACGCAGTATTTT.

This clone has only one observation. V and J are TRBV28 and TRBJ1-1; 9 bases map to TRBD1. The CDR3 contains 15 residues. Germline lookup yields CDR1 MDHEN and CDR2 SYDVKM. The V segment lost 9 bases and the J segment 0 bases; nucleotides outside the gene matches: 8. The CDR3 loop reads CASGQGRGLNTEAFF. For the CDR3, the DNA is TGTGCCAGTGGACAGGGGCGAGGGTTGAACACTGAAGCTTTCTTT.

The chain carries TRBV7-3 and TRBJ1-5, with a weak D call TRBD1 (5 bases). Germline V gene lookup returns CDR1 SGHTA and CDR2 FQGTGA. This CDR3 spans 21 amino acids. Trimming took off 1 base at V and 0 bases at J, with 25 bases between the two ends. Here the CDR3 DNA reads TGTGCCAGCAGCTTAAGGTTCTTGGCAGGGAATCTTCTTTATAGCAATCAGCCCCAGCATTTT. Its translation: CASSLRFLAGNLLYSNQPQHF.

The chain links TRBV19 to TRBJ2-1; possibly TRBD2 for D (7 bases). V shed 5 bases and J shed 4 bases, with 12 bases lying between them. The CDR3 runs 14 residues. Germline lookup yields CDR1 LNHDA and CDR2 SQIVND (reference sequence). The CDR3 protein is CASSSGRGYNEQFF. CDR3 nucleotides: TGTGCCAGTAGTTCAGGGAGGGGGTACAATGAGCAGTTCTTC.

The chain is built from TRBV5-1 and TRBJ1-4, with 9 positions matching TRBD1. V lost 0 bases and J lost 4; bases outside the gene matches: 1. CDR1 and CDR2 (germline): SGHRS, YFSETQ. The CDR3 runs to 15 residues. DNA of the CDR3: TGCGCCAGCAGCTTGGTGGGACAGGGTAATGAAAAACTGTTTTTT. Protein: CASSLVGQGNEKLFF.

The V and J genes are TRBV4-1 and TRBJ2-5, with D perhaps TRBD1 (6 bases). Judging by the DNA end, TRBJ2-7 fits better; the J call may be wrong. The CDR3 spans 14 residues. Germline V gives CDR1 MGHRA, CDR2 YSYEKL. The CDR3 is CASSRTENSYEQYF. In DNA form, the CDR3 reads TGCGCCAGCAGTCGGACAGAGAACTCCTACGAGCAGTACTTC.

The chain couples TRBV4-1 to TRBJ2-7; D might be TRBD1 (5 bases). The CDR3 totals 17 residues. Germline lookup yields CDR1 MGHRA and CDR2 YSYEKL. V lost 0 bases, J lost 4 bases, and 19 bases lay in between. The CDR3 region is CASSQDSAQGILYEQYF. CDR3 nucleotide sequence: TGCGCCAGCAGCCAAGACTCAGCGCAGGGTATTTTGTACGAGCAGTACTTC.

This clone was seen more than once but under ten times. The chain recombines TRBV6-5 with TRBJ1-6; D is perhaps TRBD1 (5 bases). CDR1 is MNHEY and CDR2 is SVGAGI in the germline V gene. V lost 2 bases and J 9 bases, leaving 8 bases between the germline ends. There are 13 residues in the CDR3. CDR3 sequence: CASSYTGASPLHF. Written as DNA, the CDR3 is TGTGCCAGCAGTTACACTGGGGCTTCACCCCTCCACTTT.

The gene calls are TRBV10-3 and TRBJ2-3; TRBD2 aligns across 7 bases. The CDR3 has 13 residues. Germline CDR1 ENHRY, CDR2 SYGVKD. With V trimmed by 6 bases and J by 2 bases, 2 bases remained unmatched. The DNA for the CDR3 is TGTGCCATCAGGGCGGGAGTCACAGATACGCAGTATTTT. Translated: CAIRAGVTDTQYF.

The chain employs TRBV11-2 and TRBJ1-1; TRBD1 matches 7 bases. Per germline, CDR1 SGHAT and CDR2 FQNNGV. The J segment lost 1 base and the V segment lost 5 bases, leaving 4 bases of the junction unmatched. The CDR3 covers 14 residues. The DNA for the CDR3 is TGTGCCAGCAGCCCGGGACAGTCGAACACTGAAGCTTTCTTT. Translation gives CASSPGQSNTEAFF.

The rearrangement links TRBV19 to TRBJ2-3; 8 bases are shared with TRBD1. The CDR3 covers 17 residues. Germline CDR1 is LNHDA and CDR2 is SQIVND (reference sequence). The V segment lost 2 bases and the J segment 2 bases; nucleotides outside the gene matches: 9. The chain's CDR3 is CASSIRQDRAFTDTQYF. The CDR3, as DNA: TGTGCCAGTAGTATAAGGCAGGACAGGGCCTTCACAGATACGCAGTATTTT.

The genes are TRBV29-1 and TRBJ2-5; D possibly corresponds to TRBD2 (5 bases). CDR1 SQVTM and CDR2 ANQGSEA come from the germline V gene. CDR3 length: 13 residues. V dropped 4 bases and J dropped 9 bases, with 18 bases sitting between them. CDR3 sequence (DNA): TGCAGCGTTGTAGGCCGGCCCGTCGGGGCCCAGTACTTC. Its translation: CSVVGRPVGAQYF. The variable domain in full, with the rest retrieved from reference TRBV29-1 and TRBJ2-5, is SAVISQKPSRDICQRGTSLTIQCQVDSQVTMMFWYRQQPGQSLTLIATANQGSEATYESGFVIDKFPISRPNLTFSTLTVSNMSPEDSSIYLCSVVGRPVGAQYFGPGTRLLVL.

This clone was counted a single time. The CDR3 loop reads CASSVDAGKTQYF. The CDR3 DNA reads TGTGCCAGCAGCGTAGACGCGGGTAAGACCCAGTACTTC. This chain links TRBV9 with TRBJ2-5, with a tentative D call TRBD2 (5 bases). The CDR3 consists of 13 residues. Deletions cut 0 bases from V and 6 bases from J, with 9 bases between. The V gene's germline CDR1 is SGDLS and CDR2 YYNGEE. Full variable domain (remainder filled in from reference TRBV9 and TRBJ2-5): DSGVTQTPKHLITATGQRVTLRCSPRSGDLSVYWYQQSLDQGLQFLIQYYNGEERAKGNILERFSAQQFPDLHSELNLSSLELGDSALYFCASSVDAGKTQYFGPGTRLLVL.

The CDR3 here is CASSLDRNTEAFF. The CDR3 DNA sequence: TGTGCCAGCAGCTTAGACAGGAACACTGAAGCTTTCTTT. This chain connects TRBV7-8 to TRBJ1-1; D gene uncertain. The CDR3 is 13 amino acids. The germline gives CDR1 SGHVS, CDR2 FQNEAQ. Trimming left V 1 base short and J 1 base short, with 4 bases between. The full variable domain, rest sourced from reference TRBV7-8 and TRBJ1-1, is GAGVSQSPRYKVAKRGQDVALRCDPISGHVSLFWYQQALGQGPEFLTYFQNEAQLDKSGLPSDRFFAERPEGSVSTLKIQRTQQEDSAVYLCASSLDRNTEAFFGQGTRLTVV.

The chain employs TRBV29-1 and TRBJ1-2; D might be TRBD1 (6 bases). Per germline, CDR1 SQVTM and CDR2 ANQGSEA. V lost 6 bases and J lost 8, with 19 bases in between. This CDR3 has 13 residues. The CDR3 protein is CSVFSGAGAGYTF. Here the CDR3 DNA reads TGCAGCGTCTTTTCCGGGGCAGGGGCCGGCTACACCTTC.

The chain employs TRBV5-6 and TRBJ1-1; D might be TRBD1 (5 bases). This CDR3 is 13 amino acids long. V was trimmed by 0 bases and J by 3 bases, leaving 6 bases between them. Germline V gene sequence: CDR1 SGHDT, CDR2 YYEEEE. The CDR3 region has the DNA TGTGCCAGCAGCTTGGCAGGGTACACTGAAGCTTTCTTT. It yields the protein CASSLAGYTEAFF.

The CDR3 here is CASGQGANTGELFF. The CDR3 DNA follows: TGTGCCAGCGGACAGGGGGCTAACACCGGGGAGCTGTTTTTT. The J gene is TRBJ2-2, the V gene TRBV9, with TRBD1 matching over 11 bases. The CDR3 has 14 amino acids. The ends lost 7 bases at V and 2 bases at J; junction bases unmatched: 1. CDR1 and CDR2 from the germline V gene are SGDLS and YYNGEE.

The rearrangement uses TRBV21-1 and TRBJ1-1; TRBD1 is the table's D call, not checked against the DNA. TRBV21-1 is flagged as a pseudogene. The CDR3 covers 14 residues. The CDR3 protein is CASSKDRRNTEAFF. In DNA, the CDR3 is TGTGCCAGCAGCAAGGACAGAAGGAACACTGAAGCTTTCTTT.

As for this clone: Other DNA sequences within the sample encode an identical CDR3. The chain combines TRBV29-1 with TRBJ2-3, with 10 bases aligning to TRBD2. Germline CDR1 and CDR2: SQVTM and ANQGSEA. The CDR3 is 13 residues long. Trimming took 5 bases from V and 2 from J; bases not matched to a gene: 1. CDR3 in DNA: TGCAGCGTTAGCGGGAGGGTCACAGATACGCAGTATTTT. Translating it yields CSVSGRVTDTQYF.

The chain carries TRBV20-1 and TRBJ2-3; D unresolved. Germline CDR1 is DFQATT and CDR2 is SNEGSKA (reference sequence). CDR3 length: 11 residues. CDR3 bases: TGCAGGGTATATCGGTCAGATACGCAGTATTTT. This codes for CRVYRSDTQYF.

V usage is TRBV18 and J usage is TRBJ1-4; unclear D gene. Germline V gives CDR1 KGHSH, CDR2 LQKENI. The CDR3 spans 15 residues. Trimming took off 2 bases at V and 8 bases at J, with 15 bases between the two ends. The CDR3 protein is CASSPGSEHLEKLFF. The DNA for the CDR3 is TGTGCCAGCTCACCAGGGAGTGAGCATCTAGAAAAACTGTTTTTT.